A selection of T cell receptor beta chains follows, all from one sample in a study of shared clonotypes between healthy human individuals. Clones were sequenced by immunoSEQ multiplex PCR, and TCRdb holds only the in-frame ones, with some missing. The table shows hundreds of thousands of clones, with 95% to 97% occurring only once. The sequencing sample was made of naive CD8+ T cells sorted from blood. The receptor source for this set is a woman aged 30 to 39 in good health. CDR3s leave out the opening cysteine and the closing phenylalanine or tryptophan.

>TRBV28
ASSLYIRDPRAEAF
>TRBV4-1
ASSELAGVSGEQF
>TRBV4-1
ASSPSSGTSGSTGYEQY
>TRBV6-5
ASRGLAAKNIQY
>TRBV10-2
ASSATGELF
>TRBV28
ASRPRTNTEAF
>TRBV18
ASSATGLPGETQY
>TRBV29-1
SVEVGQIYEQY
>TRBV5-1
ASSGEGGDPYEQY
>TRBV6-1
ASRFSGNDEQY
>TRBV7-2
ASSLGGLAALSSYNEQF
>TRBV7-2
ASSLPGQGFYEQY
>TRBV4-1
ASSQLMRDGYT
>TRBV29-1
SVSLAGGPGNTQY
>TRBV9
ASSVDLYQETQY
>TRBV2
ASSDGNQPQH
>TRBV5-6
ASSLTTPSGANVLT
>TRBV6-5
ASSYGSDYEQY
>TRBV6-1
ASSGGVSYEQY
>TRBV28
ASSELAGETTDTQY
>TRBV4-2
ASSPSNTEAF
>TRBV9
ASSLGQGSYEQY
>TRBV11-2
ASSSRRSSYEQY
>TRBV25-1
ASALTGAGQPQH
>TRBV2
ASTDRLSNQPQH
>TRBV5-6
ASSWGPTGELF
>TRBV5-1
ASSSEDSSIDTQY
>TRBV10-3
AISEWGTSGSGNEQF
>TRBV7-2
ASSLGLAGSYEQY
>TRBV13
ASSLNFEYQETQY
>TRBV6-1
ASRKLVTVTDTQY
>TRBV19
ASSIERERLDTQY
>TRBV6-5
ASRALAGIAETQY
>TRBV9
ASSVASSYEQY